These 6 T cell receptor beta chains were all obtained from the same sample, sequenced in a study of cytomegalovirus exposure and HLA in healthy donors. This table comes from immunoSEQ multiplex PCR, and its TCRdb copy is limited to in-frame clones, with some not included. The repertoire holds tens of thousands of clones, around 93% seen once, with about 3% in the top ten. The sample taken for sequencing was PBMCs. These receptors all stem from a young man in good health and CMV-seronegative.

The chain joins TRBV30 to TRBJ2-3; 7 positions match TRBD2. Germline values: CDR1 GTSNPN, CDR2 SVGIG (reference sequence). J lost 1 base, V lost 2 bases, and 12 bases had no gene match. There are 17 residues in the CDR3. DNA for the CDR3: TGTGCCTGGAGTTTACTACTGGCGGGAGCTGGCACAGATACGCAGTATTTT. It translates to CAWSLLLAGAGTDTQYF.

The V gene is TRBV5-6, the J gene TRBJ1-3; TRBD1 agrees at 7 bases. Trimming cost V 3 bases and J 0 bases; bases outside gene matches: 3. This CDR3 is built from 15 residues. CDR1 is SGHDT, CDR2 YYEEEE, per germline. CDR3 residues: CASSSGQSSGNTIYF. For the CDR3, the DNA is TGTGCCAGCAGCTCGGGACAGAGCTCTGGAAACACCATATATTTT. Together with reference TRBV5-6 and TRBJ1-3, the CDR3 gives the full variable domain: DAGVTQSPTHLIKTRGQQVTLRCSPKSGHDTVSWYQQALGQGPQFIFQYYEEEERQRGNFPDRFSGHQFPNYSSELNVNALLLGDSALYLCASSSGQSSGNTIYFGEGSWLTVV.

J is TRBJ2-7 and V is TRBV28, with TRBD1 matching over 10 bases. Trimming took 4 bases from V and 3 from J; bases not matched to a gene: 6. CDR1 and CDR2 from the germline V gene are MDHEN and SYDVKM. CDR3 length equals 15 residues. The CDR3 reads CASSSPGTGDYEQYF. CDR3 nucleotide sequence: TGTGCCAGCAGTTCCCCGGGGACAGGGGACTACGAGCAGTACTTC.

The chain uses TRBV5-1 and TRBJ2-7, with 9 bases that match TRBD1. Germline assignment: CDR1 SGHRS and CDR2 YFSETQ. V lost 2 bases, J lost 10 bases, and 7 bases stayed unmatched. The CDR3 is 13 amino acids. CDR3 sequence reads: CASSLPGQGEQYF. The DNA of the CDR3 is TGCGCCAGCAGCTTACCGGGACAGGGAGAACAGTACTTC.

The V call is TRBV30, the J call TRBJ2-1, with TRBD2 matching over 11 bases. The J segment lost 5 bases and the V segment lost 2 bases, leaving 5 bases of the junction unmatched. CDR1 is GTSNPN and CDR2 is SVGIG in the germline V gene (reference sequence). The length of the CDR3 is 15 residues. The CDR3 region is CAWSLGTSGNNEQFF. Here the CDR3 DNA reads TGTGCCTGGAGTCTAGGGACTAGCGGAAACAATGAGCAGTTCTTC.

V and J are TRBV19 and TRBJ2-1; TRBD2 agrees at 15 bases. V lost 3 bases and J lost 0; bases outside the gene matches: 9. CDR1 is LNHDA, CDR2 SQIVND, per germline (reference sequence). This CDR3 has 20 residues. The CDR3 DNA sequence: TGTGCCAGTAGTATTCTAGGACTAGCGGGAGGGCCCCCCTCCTACAATGAGCAGTTCTTC. It is translated as CASSILGLAGGPPSYNEQFF. Looking up the rest from reference TRBV19 and TRBJ2-1 gives the full variable domain: DGGITQSPKYLFRKEGQNVTLSCEQNLNHDAMYWYRQDPGQGLRLIYYSQIVNDFQKGDIAEGYSVSREKKESFPLTVTSAQKNPTAFYLCASSILGLAGGPPSYNEQFFGPGTRLTVL.